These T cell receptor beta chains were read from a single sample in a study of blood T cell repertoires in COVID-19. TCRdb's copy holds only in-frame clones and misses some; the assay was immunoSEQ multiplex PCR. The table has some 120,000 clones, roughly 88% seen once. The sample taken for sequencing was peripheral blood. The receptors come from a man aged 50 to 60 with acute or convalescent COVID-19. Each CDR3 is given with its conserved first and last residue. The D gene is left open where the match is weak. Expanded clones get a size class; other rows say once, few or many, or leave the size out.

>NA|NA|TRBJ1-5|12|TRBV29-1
CSEQGGGQPQHF
TGCAGCGAACAGGGTGGCGGTCAGCCCCAGCATTTT
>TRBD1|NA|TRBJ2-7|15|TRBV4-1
CASSPESTGGYEQYF
TGCGCCAGCAGCCCTGAATCGACAGGGGGCTACGAGCAGTACTTC
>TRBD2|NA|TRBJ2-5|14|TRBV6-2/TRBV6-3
CASSTTSGQETQYF
TGTGCCAGCAGTACAACTAGCGGCCAAGAGACCCAGTACTTC
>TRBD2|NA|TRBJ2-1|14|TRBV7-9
CASSNGLAPPEQFF
TGTGCCAGCAGCAACGGACTAGCCCCCCCTGAGCAGTTCTTC
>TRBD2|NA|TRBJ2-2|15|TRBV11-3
CASSLVGLGPWELFF
TGTGCCAGCAGCTTAGTGGGACTAGGCCCGTGGGAGCTGTTTTTT
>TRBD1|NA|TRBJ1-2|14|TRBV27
CASSLKDRDYGYTF
TGTGCCAGCAGTTTAAAAGACAGGGACTATGGCTACACCTTC
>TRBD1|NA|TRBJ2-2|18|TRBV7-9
CASSLRPRQGRNTGELFF
TGTGCCAGCAGCTTACGCCCCCGACAGGGGAGAAACACCGGGGAGCTGTTTTTT
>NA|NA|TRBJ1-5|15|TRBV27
CASSLSPEVGQPQHF
TGTGCCAGCAGTTTATCCCCGGAGGTAGGTCAGCCCCAGCATTTT
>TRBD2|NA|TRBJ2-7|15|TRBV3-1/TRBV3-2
CASSQVSSGQYEQYF
TGTGCCAGCAGCCAAGTCTCTAGCGGTCAATACGAGCAGTACTTC
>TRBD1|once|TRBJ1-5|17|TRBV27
CASSPRQGRGGNQPQHF
TGTGCCAGCAGTCCCAGACAGGGGAGGGGAGGCAATCAGCCCCAGCATTTT
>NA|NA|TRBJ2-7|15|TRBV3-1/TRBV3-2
CASSPYPGDPYEQYF
TGTGCCAGCAGCCCTTACCCAGGGGACCCCTACGAGCAGTACTTC
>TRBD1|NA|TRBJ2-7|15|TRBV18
CASSPVRGQGYEQYF
TGTGCCAGCTCACCGGTGCGCGGACAGGGCTACGAGCAGTACTTC
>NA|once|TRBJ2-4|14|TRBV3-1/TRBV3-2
CASSQGEAKNIQYF
TGTGCCAGCAGCCAAGGAGAAGCCAAAAACATTCAGTACTTC
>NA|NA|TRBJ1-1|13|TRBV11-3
CASSWGGEAEAFF
TGTGCCAGCAGCTGGGGGGGAGAGGCTGAAGCTTTCTTT
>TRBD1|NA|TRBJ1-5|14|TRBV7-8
CASSLEGALQPQHF
TGTGCCAGCAGCTTAGAGGGGGCTCTGCAGCCCCAGCATTTT
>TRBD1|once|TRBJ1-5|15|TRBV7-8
CASSPPGQGYQPQHF
TGTGCCAGCAGCCCCCCGGGACAGGGCTATCAGCCCCAGCATTTT
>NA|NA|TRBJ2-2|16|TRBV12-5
CASGLVLTDSVGELFF
TGTGCTAGTGGTTTGGTTCTGACTGACTCGGTCGGGGAGCTGTTTTTT
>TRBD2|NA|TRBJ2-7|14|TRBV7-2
CASSPSSGSFEQYF
TGTGCCAGCAGTCCCTCTAGCGGGAGTTTCGAGCAGTACTTC
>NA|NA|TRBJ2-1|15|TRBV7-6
CASTRSVSSYNEQFF
TGTGCCAGCACCCGCTCCGTGAGCTCCTACAATGAGCAGTTCTTC
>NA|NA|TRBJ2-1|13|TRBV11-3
CASSLEGGTPPFF
TGTGCCAGCAGCTTAGAGGGAGGAACTCCCCCGTTCTTC
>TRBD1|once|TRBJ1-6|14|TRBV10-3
CAISFTGGNSPLHF
TGTGCCATCAGTTTTACAGGGGGGAATTCACCCCTCCACTTT
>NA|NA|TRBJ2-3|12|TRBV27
CASSLTRVAQYF
TGTGCCAGCAGTCTTACTAGGGTGGCGCAGTATTTT
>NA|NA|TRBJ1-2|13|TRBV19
CASWPGEYYGYTF
TGTGCCAGTTGGCCAGGGGAGTACTATGGCTACACCTTC
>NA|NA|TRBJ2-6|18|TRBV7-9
CASSLVFGFLAGANVLTF
TGTGCCAGCAGCTTAGTGTTCGGGTTTCTGGCGGGGGCCAACGTCCTGACTTTC
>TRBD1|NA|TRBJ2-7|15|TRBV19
CASSIKGTGEYEQYF
TGTGCCAGTAGTATTAAAGGGACAGGGGAGTACGAGCAGTACTTC
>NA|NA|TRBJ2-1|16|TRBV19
CASSIPGGRGYNEQFF
TGTGCCAGTAGTATCCCCGGGGGGCGAGGGTACAATGAGCAGTTCTTC
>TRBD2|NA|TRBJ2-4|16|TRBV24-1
CATSDTGLAGVDIQYF
TGTGCCACCAGTGACACCGGACTAGCGGGAGTGGACATTCAGTACTTC
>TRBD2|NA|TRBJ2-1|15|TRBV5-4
CASSILAGVMNEQFF
TGTGCCAGCAGCATCTTAGCGGGAGTTATGAATGAGCAGTTCTTC
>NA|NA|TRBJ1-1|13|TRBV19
CATSGVIHTEAFF
TGTGCCACCTCGGGGGTTATCCACACTGAAGCTTTCTTT
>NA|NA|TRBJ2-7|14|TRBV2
CASIASGASYEQYF
TGTGCCAGCATTGCCTCTGGGGCCTCCTACGAGCAGTACTTC
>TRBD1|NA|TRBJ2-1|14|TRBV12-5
CASGLVKGANEQFF
TGTGCTAGTGGTTTGGTGAAGGGGGCAAATGAGCAGTTCTTC
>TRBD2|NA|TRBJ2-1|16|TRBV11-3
CASTNLLAGGENEQFF
TGTGCCAGCACCAACCTCCTAGCGGGAGGGGAGAATGAGCAGTTCTTC
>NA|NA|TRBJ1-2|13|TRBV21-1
CASSSSQLYGYTF
TGTGCCAGCAGCAGTTCACAGCTGTATGGCTACACCTTC
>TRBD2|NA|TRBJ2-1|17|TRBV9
CASSVGTSGRSHNEQFF
TGTGCCAGCAGCGTGGGGACTAGCGGGAGGTCGCACAATGAGCAGTTCTTC
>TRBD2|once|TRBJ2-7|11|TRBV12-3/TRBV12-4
CASRETSSQYF
TGTGCCAGCAGGGAGACTAGCTCCCAGTACTTC
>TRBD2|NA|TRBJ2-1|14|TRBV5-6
CASSLFGRVSEQFF
TGTGCCAGCAGCTTGTTCGGGAGGGTGAGTGAGCAGTTCTTC
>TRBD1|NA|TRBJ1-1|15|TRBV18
CASSPSTGAGTEAFF
TGTGCCAGCTCACCGTCAACAGGGGCGGGCACTGAAGCTTTCTTT
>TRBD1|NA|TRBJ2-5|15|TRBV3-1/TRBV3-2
CASSHYGQGPETQYF
TGTGCCAGCAGCCACTACGGACAGGGGCCAGAGACCCAGTACTTC
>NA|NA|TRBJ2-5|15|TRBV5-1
CASSLNGEVKETQYF
TGCGCCAGCAGCTTGAACGGGGAGGTGAAAGAGACCCAGTACTTC
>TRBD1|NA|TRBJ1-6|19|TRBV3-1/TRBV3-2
CASSQVGGPEGNHNSPLHF
TGTGCCAGCAGCCAAGTAGGGGGCCCCGAGGGGAACCATAATTCACCCCTCCACTTT
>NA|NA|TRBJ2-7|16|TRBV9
CASSPRGDSSTYEQYF
TGTGCCAGCAGCCCTAGGGGGGACAGCTCCACCTACGAGCAGTACTTC
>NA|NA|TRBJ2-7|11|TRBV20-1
CSARESYEQYF
TGCAGTGCTAGAGAATCGTACGAGCAGTACTTC
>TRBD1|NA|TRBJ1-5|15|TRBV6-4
CASSKDRGGNQPQHF
TGTGCCAGCAGTAAGGACAGGGGAGGCAATCAGCCCCAGCATTTT
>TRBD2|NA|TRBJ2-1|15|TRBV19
CASSTTGTSFNEQFF
TGTGCCAGTAGTACAACCGGGACTAGCTTCAATGAGCAGTTCTTC
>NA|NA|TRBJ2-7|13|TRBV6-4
CATMVSRSYEQYF
TGTGCCACCATGGTTAGTAGAAGCTACGAGCAGTACTTC
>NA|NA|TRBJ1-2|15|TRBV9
CASSVSTPRGYGYTF
TGTGCCAGCAGCGTATCTACCCCCCGGGGCTATGGCTACACCTTC
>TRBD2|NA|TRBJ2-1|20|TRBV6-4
CASSGTSGRGGLSSYNEQFF
TGTGCCAGCAGTGGGACTAGCGGGAGGGGTGGATTAAGCTCCTACAATGAGCAGTTCTTC
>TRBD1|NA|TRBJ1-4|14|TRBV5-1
CASTSDRATKKLFF
TGCGCCAGCACCTCGGACAGGGCCACGAAAAAACTGTTTTTT
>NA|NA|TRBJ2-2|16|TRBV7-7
CASSALFPGNTGELFF
TGTGCCAGCAGCGCCCTCTTCCCGGGGAACACCGGGGAGCTGTTTTTT
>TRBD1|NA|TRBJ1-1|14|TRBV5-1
CASNIDRVWSEAFF
TGCGCCAGCAACATTGACAGGGTTTGGTCTGAAGCTTTCTTT
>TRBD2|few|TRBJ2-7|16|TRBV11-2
CASSLVMAGGTYEQYF
TGTGCCAGCAGCTTAGTCATGGCGGGAGGCACCTACGAGCAGTACTTC
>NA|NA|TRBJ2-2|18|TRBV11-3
CASSGQGSSGRRGGELFF
TGTGCCAGCAGCGGACAGGGGTCTAGCGGGAGAAGGGGCGGGGAGCTGTTTTTT
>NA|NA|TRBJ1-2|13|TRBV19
CASSIRQGGGYTF
TGTGCCAGTAGTATTAGGCAGGGAGGTGGCTACACCTTC
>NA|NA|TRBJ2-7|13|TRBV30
CAWSVAEDYEQYF
TGTGCCTGGAGTGTGGCGGAGGACTACGAGCAGTACTTC
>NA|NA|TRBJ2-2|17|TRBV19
CASSPRGRRENTGELFF
TGTGCCAGTAGCCCCCGCGGGCGGAGGGAGAACACCGGGGAGCTGTTTTTT